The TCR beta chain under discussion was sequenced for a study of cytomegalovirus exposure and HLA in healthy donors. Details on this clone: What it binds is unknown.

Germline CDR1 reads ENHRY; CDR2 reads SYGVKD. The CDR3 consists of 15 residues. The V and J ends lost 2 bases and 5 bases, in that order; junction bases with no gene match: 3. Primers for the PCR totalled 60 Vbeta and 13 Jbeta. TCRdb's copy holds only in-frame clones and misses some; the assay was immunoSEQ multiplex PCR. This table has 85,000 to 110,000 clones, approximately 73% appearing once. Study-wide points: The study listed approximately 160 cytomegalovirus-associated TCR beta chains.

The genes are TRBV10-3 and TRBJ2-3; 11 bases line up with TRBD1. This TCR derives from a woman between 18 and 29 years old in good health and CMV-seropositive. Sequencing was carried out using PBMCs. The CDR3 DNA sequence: TGTGCCATCAGTGAGGGACAGGGGGCTCAAGATACGCAGTATTTT. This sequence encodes CAISEGQGAQDTQYF.